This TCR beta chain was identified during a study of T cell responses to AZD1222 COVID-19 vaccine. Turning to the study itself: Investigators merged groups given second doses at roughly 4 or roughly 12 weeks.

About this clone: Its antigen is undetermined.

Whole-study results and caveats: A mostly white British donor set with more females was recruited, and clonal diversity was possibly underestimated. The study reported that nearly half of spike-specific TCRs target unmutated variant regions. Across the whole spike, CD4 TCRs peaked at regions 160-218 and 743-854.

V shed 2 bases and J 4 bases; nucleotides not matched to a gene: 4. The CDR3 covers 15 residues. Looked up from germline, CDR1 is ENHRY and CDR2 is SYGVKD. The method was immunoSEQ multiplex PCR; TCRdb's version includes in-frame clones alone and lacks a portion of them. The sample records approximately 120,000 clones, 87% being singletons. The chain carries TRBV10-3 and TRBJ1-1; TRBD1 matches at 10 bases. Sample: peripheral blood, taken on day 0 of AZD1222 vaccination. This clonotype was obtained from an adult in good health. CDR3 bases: TGTGCCATCAGTGAGGGGACAGGGGACCCCACTGAAGCTTTCTTT. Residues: CAISEGTGDPTEAFF.